This T cell receptor (beta chain) comes out of a study of blood T cells in healthy people across ages. Study-level findings and limits: Age advanced and TCR beta diversity per million T cells fell, roughly linearly. Those diversity estimates obtained from one million T cells were thought to be underestimates.

This clonotype was seen only a few times. As yet, its antigen is unknown. Next came a second PCR, run for about 6 to 12 cycles, which used a sample-barcoded 5' primer along with a J-beta primer mix. Template switching added a 12-random-nucleotide identifier to every cDNA molecule. TCRdb passed the 5' RACE reads through MiXCR, listing each CDR3 protein once. The repertoire holds nearly 1 million distinct CDR3 sequences, with 45% to 60% as singletons. Trimming cost V 0 bases and J 8 bases, with 16 bases left between them. CDR3 length: 16 residues. The rearrangement uses TRBV12-3 or TRBV12-4 and TRBJ1-4; D unresolved. The sequence derives from a woman aged 55-69 years in good health. The material sequenced was blood. The CDR3 here is CASSLASPAIVEKLFF. DNA for the CDR3: TGTGCCAGCAGTTTAGCGTCCCCAGCAATTGTGGAAAAACTGTTTTTT.